Listed below are T cell receptor beta chains from one sample, sequenced in a study of cytomegalovirus exposure and HLA in healthy donors. The method was immunoSEQ multiplex PCR; TCRdb's version includes in-frame clones alone and lacks a portion of them. The sample holds roughly 190,000 clones, roughly nine tenths seen once. The sample consisted of PBMCs. The receptor set was obtained from a boy younger than 10 in good health and CMV-seronegative. CDR3s leave out the opening cysteine and the closing phenylalanine or tryptophan. A clone size is listed for some rows: how often the clone was seen (once, few, many), or a class if it is expanded.

TRBV5-4	.	TRBJ1-2	ASSLSHRERGYT
TRBV2	.	TRBJ1-1	ASARDTEAF
TRBV6-1	.	TRBJ2-6	ASSSQGSGANVLT
TRBV6-6	.	TRBJ1-6	ASSSGTSYNSPLH
TRBV6-5	few	TRBJ2-7	ASGTGRTYEQY
TRBV7-2	.	TRBJ2-3	ASSSVAGGRADTQY
TRBV7-6	.	TRBJ2-7	ASSSPAGGAYEQY
TRBV6-1	.	TRBJ2-7	ASTEQGYEQY
TRBV19	.	TRBJ1-1	ASSRPYRNTEAF
TRBV27	.	.	ASSRLTGGVSYEQY
TRBV6-1	.	TRBJ1-3	ASSEGTGGVNTIY
TRBV7-6	.	TRBJ2-1	ASSLGLAGDQDNEQF
TRBV21-1	.	TRBJ1-2	ASRRDRYGYT
TRBV28	.	TRBJ2-5	ASSLTGGQETQY
TRBV2	few	TRBJ2-7	ASSGEFNYEQY
TRBV10-3	.	TRBJ1-4	AISTRGLGNEKLF
TRBV28	.	TRBJ1-1	ASNPGTEAF
TRBV7-6	.	TRBJ2-1	ASSRGQINNEQF
TRBV6-1	.	TRBJ1-2	ASSEPGTALRGYT
TRBV11-1	.	TRBJ2-5	ASSPDTTETQY
TRBV28	.	TRBJ2-7	ASTSGTGLLYEQY
TRBV7-3	.	TRBJ1-5	ASSSYEGGSQPQH
TRBV27	.	TRBJ2-2	ASRFQDVTGELF
TRBV5-1	.	TRBJ1-5	ASSLGDSFNQPQH
TRBV27	once	TRBJ1-4	ASSLLGTVLAEKLF
TRBV19	.	TRBJ1-4	ASGPSGGAEKLF
TRBV18	.	TRBJ2-2	ASSSPSENTGELF
TRBV4-1	few	TRBJ1-6	ASKGTETYNSPLH
TRBV7-2	.	TRBJ2-7	ASSNRTLSYEQY
TRBV6-1	few	TRBJ1-5	ASKNRGNQPQH
TRBV28	.	TRBJ2-1	ASSLWALTSGKNEQF
TRBV6-1	.	TRBJ2-7	ASSEQGSGYEQY
TRBV12-5	.	TRBJ1-1	ASGLGTGYTEAF
TRBV2	.	TRBJ1-1	ASSRGGTEAF
TRBV5-4	.	TRBJ2-7	ASSLGGLAGTYEQY
TRBV30	.	TRBJ1-1	AWSPGNTEAF
TRBV30	.	TRBJ1-2	ASGGQIQGYGYT
TRBV15	.	TRBJ2-3	ATSRDRGQGADTQY
TRBV21-1	.	TRBJ2-5	ASTGREQY
TRBV27	.	TRBJ1-1	ASKTGVVAF